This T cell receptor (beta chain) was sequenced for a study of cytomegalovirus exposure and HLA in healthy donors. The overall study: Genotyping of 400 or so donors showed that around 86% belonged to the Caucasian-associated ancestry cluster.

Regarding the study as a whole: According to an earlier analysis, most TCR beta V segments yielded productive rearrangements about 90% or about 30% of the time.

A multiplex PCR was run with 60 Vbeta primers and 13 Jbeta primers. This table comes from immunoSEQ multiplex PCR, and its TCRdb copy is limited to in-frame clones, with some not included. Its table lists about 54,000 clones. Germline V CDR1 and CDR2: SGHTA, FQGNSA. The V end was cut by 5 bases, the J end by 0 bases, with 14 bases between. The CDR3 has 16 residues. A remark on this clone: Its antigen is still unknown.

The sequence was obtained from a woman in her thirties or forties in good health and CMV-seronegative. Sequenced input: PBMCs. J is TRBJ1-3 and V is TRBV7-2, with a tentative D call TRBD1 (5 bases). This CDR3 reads CASSPRQGSSGNTIYF. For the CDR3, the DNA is TGTGCCAGCAGCCCTAGGCAGGGATCCTCTGGAAACACCATATATTTT.